Sequencing of this TCR beta chain was carried out in a study of shared clonotypes between healthy human individuals. The repertoire was sequenced with immunoSEQ multiplex PCR; TCRdb's copy has only in-frame clones and lacks some. The table records almost 700,000 clones, about 91% of them present only once. Naive CD8 cells lacked CD45RO, underwent positive selection for CCR7 and left out terminally differentiated effector memory CD45RA+ cells. This TCR was recovered from a man aged 30 to 39 in good health. Sequenced material: naive CD8+ T cells sorted from blood.

The CDR3 region is CASSEGRYNEQFF. The CDR3 nucleotides are TGTGCCAGCAGTGAGGGAAGGTACAATGAGCAGTTCTTC. The chain is built from TRBV6-1 and TRBJ2-1; no clear D gene. Germline V gene sequence: CDR1 MNHNS, CDR2 SASEGT. V shed 3 bases and J shed 4 bases, with 7 bases lying between them. The CDR3 extends over 13 amino acids.